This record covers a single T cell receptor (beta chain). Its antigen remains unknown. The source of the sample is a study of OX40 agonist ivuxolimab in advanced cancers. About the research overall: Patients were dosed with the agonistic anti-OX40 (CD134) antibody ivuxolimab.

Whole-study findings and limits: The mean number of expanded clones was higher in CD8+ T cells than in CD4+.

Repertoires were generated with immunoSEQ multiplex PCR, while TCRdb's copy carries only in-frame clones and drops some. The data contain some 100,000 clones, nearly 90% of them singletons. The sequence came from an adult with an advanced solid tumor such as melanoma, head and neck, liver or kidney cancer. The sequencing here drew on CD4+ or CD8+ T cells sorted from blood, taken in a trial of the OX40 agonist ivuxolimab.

The CDR3 loop reads CAWKTGSSYNSPLHF. The DNA for the CDR3 is TGTGCCTGGAAGACAGGGAGCTCCTATAATTCACCCCTCCACTTT. The chain uses TRBV30 and TRBJ1-6; 7 bases agree with TRBD1. With 4 bases clipped from V and 0 bases from J, the junction kept 3 bases outside the gene matches. Germline CDR1 GTSNPN, CDR2 SVGIG (reference sequence). The CDR3 has 15 residues.